Detailed here is one TCR beta chain. Its specificity is not known. This sample is drawn from a study of T cell repertoires in cytomegalovirus infection. The wider study: It was the public TCR beta signatures that indicated both CMV infection and matching HLA type.

The CDR3 is 13 amino acids. Looked up from germline, CDR1 is SGHDT and CDR2 is YYEEEE. J gave up 8 bases and V 2 bases, and 3 bases lay outside the gene matches. Broader study findings: Cumulative public TCR beta family frequency identified CMV carriers with the relevant HLA. CMV-specific TCR beta clonotypes restricted by HLA-C were the ones dominating the ex vivo response.

TCRdb used MiXCR to reprocess the reads, holding one entry per CDR3 protein. This table has fewer than 300,000 distinct CDR3 sequences, roughly 23% appearing once. The J gene is TRBJ1-2, the V gene TRBV5-6; TRBD1 aligns across 10 bases. The sample was PBMCs. This sequence was found in a human donor in good health (CMV status not recorded). Some clones in this sample may be carry-over from other donors' samples. The CDR3: CASSFGQGDGYTF. As DNA, the CDR3 is TGTGCCAGCAGCTTCGGACAGGGGGACGGCTACACCTTC.